A single sample is the source of the 22 T cell receptor beta chains below, sequenced in a study of cytotoxic CD8 clonotypes in ibrutinib-treated CLL. Clones were read by immunoSEQ multiplex PCR, and TCRdb kept only the in-frame ones, dropping some. The table records 150,000 or so clones, about 76% of them present only once. This specimen consisted of PBMCs, obtained after 24 months of ibrutinib treatment. All receptors come from a human donor with chronic lymphocytic leukemia.

This clone was counted between two and nine times. J is TRBJ1-5 and V is TRBV7-2; perhaps TRBD1 as D (6 bases). Germline loops: CDR1 SGHTA, CDR2 FQGNSA. Trimming cost V 5 bases and J 6 bases, with 20 bases left between them. This CDR3 contains 16 residues. The CDR3 sequence: CASSPQQGGLGQPQHF. The CDR3 nucleotides are TGTGCCAGCAGCCCCCAACAGGGCGGGTTGGGTCAGCCCCAGCATTTT. The variable domain in full, with the rest retrieved from reference TRBV7-2 and TRBJ1-5, is GAGVSQSPSNKVTEKGKDVELRCDPISGHTALYWYRQSLGQGLEFLIYFQGNSAPDKSGLPSDRFSAERTGGSVSTLTIQRTQQEDSAVYLCASSPQQGGLGQPQHFGDGTRLSIL.

The chain uses TRBV30 and TRBJ1-5; D remains ambiguous. Germline V CDR1 and CDR2: GTSNPN, SVGIG (reference sequence). The CDR3 length is 15 residues. The V and J ends lost 2 bases and 0 bases respectively, with 11 bases between them. The CDR3 spells CAWSPPGYSNQPQHF. CDR3 DNA: TGTGCCTGGAGTCCCCCGGGATATAGCAATCAGCCCCAGCATTTT.

With regard to this clone: A junction boundary mismatches the germline segment, possibly from a read error. The chain combines TRBV2 with TRBJ1-5, with D perhaps matching TRBD1 (6 bases). This CDR3 is 15 amino acids long. Germline V CDR1 and CDR2: SNHLY, FYNNEI. The chain's CDR3 is CASREGGGGNQPQHF. CDR3 nucleotide sequence: TGTGCCAGCAGGGAAGGGGGGGGTGGCAATCAGCCCCAGCATTTT. The full variable domain, in which reference TRBV2 and TRBJ1-5 provide the parts outside the CDR3, is EPEVTQTPSHQVTQMGQEVILRCVPISNHLYFYWYRQILGQKVEFLVSFYNNEISEKSEIFDDQFSVERPDGSNFTLKIRSTKLEDSAMYFCASREGGGGNQPQHFGDGTRLSIL.

The chain has TRBV18 and TRBJ1-1, with a weak D call TRBD1 (5 bases). V lost 6 bases and J 3 bases, leaving 8 bases between the germline ends. CDR1 and CDR2 (germline): KGHSH, LQKENI. This CDR3 contains 12 residues. In nucleotides, the CDR3 is TGTGCCAGCTCCGGGGGGGACACTGAAGCTTTCTTT. Residues: CASSGGDTEAFF. Together with reference TRBV18 and TRBJ1-1, the CDR3 gives the full variable domain: NAGVMQNPRHLVRRRGQEARLRCSPMKGHSHVYWYRQLPEEGLKFMVYLQKENIIDESGMPKERFSAEFPKEGPSILRIQQVVRGDSAAYFCASSGGDTEAFFGQGTRLTVV.

The rearrangement joins TRBV11-1 to TRBJ2-2; D is perhaps TRBD2 (6 bases). Germline CDR1 is SGHAT and CDR2 is FQDESV (reference sequence). The CDR3 covers 16 residues. The ends were cut back, 3 bases at V and 4 bases at J, with 15 bases in the middle. CDR3 coding DNA: TGTGCCAGCAGCTTTCCTGGCGGGGTATCCACCGGGGAGCTGTTTTTT. This gives the protein CASSFPGGVSTGELFF.

The rearrangement links TRBV4-2 to TRBJ1-2; tentative D call: TRBD1 (5 bases). V was shortened by 5 bases and J by 8 bases, with 21 bases between the two germline ends. The CDR3 is 15 amino acids. From germline, CDR1 is LGHNA and CDR2 YNFKEQ. CDR3: CASSLIGRGAEGYTF. As DNA, the CDR3 is TGTGCCAGCAGCTTGATTGGGCGGGGCGCGGAAGGCTACACCTTC.

The chain carries TRBV27 and TRBJ2-6; D ambiguous. The germline V gene has CDR1 MNHEY and CDR2 SMNVEV (reference sequence). The CDR3 runs to 15 residues. The V and J ends lost 3 bases and 4 bases respectively, with 10 bases between them. CDR3 nucleotides: TGTGCCAGCAGTTTGTGGGGTTCCGGGGCCAACGTCCTGACTTTC. This encodes CASSLWGSGANVLTF.

The gene calls are TRBV28 and TRBJ1-6, with D possibly being TRBD1 (5 bases). Trimming stripped 4 bases from V and 10 bases from J, with 11 bases between. This CDR3 region has 13 residues. Germline values: CDR1 MDHEN, CDR2 SYDVKM. DNA for the CDR3: TGTGCCAGCAGTTCCCAGGGCGGGTCACCCCTCCACTTT. It yields the protein CASSSQGGSPLHF.

This chain links TRBV7-2 with TRBJ2-7; no firm D call. The CDR3 length is 13 residues. V gave up 0 bases and J gave up 2 bases, with 5 bases separating them. Germline CDR1 and CDR2: SGHTA and FQGNSA. In DNA, the CDR3 is TGTGCCAGCAGCTTAGCTGCCACCTACGAGCAGTACTTC. It yields the protein CASSLAATYEQYF. Combining the CDR3 with reference TRBV7-2 and TRBJ2-7 gives the whole variable domain GAGVSQSPSNKVTEKGKDVELRCDPISGHTALYWYRQSLGQGLEFLIYFQGNSAPDKSGLPSDRFSAERTGGSVSTLTIQRTQQEDSAVYLCASSLAATYEQYFGPGTRLTVT.

The chain links TRBV7-8 to TRBJ2-1, with 7 bases that match TRBD2. The CDR3 spans 14 residues. In germline, CDR1 is SGHVS, CDR2 FQNEAQ. V lost 1 base, J lost 3 bases, and 0 bases stayed unmatched. CDR3 sequence: CASSLGTSYNEQFF. The DNA for the CDR3 is TGTGCCAGCAGCTTAGGGACTAGCTACAATGAGCAGTTCTTC.

This clone was found a few times. V and J are TRBV7-2 and TRBJ1-6; D might be TRBD1 (6 bases). The CDR3 runs 14 residues. V shed 4 bases and J shed 10 bases, with 14 bases lying between them. Germline V gene sequence: CDR1 SGHTA, CDR2 FQGNSA. CDR3 sequence (DNA): TGTGCCAGCAGCTCCAGGGGCGGGGGATCACCCCTCCACTTT. Its translation is CASSSRGGGSPLHF.

The chain couples TRBV4-1 to TRBJ1-2, with D perhaps TRBD1 (5 bases). V lost 1 base, J lost 2 bases, and 8 bases lay in between. The germline CDR1 and CDR2 sequences are MGHRA and YSYEKL. The CDR3 has 14 amino acids. CDR3 sequence: CASSQGGINYGYTF. The CDR3 DNA reads TGCGCCAGCAGCCAAGGGGGGATAAACTATGGCTACACCTTC.

The V call is TRBV6-5, the J call TRBJ1-4; TRBD1 might be the D (5 bases). This CDR3 comprises 14 residues. V lost 2 bases and J 2 bases, leaving 6 bases between the germline ends. Germline lookup yields CDR1 MNHEY and CDR2 SVGAGI. CDR3 in DNA: TGTGCCAGCAGTTACGGGGGGACTAATGAAAAACTGTTTTTT. This codes for CASSYGGTNEKLFF.

The J gene is TRBJ2-1, the V gene TRBV6-5; 7 bases are a match to TRBD1. J gave up 4 bases and V 7 bases, and 4 bases lay outside the gene matches. CDR3 length: 13 amino acids. CDR1 is MNHEY, CDR2 SVGAGI, per germline. Here the CDR3 DNA reads TGTGCCAGCACCCCGACAGGGTACAATGAGCAGTTCTTC. Translated, it gives CASTPTGYNEQFF.

The chain joins TRBV9 to TRBJ2-3; D might be TRBD2 (6 bases). Germline V gives CDR1 SGDLS, CDR2 YYNGEE. V was pared by 0 bases and J by 4 bases, with 18 bases between. The CDR3 totals 17 residues. CDR3 sequence (DNA): TGTGCCAGCAGCGTAGAACCCAGCGGGCCTGGCGCAGATACGCAGTATTTT. Translation gives CASSVEPSGPGADTQYF.

The gene calls are TRBV6-5 and TRBJ1-6; possibly TRBD1 for D (5 bases). The germline V and J ends were trimmed by 4 bases and 9 bases, with 7 bases remaining between them. Germline CDR1 reads MNHEY; CDR2 reads SVGAGI. The CDR3 totals 12 residues. The CDR3 loop is CASSWGGSPLHF. The CDR3 DNA is TGTGCCAGCAGTTGGGGGGGTTCACCCCTCCACTTT.

This clone was recorded once. CDR3: CASGRNTEAFF. The CDR3 bases are TGTGCCAGCGGCAGGAACACTGAAGCTTTCTTT. This sequence joins TRBV6-5 and TRBJ1-1; D remains ambiguous. This CDR3 has 11 residues. Per germline, CDR1 MNHEY and CDR2 SVGAGI. V was trimmed by 8 bases and J by 1 base, leaving 5 bases between them.

V and J are TRBV7-2 and TRBJ2-2; unclear D gene. Trimming shortened V by 5 bases and J by 5 bases, and 9 bases separated the two germline ends. CDR3 size: 13 residues. From germline, CDR1 is SGHTA and CDR2 FQGNSA. CDR3 residues: CASSARGTGELFF. The DNA of the CDR3 is TGTGCCAGCAGCGCCCGTGGGACCGGGGAGCTGTTTTTT.

The V and J genes are TRBV5-1 and TRBJ1-5, with D maybe TRBD1 (5 bases). The CDR3 length is 15 residues. The germline CDR1 and CDR2 sequences are SGHRS and YFSETQ. Trimming took 0 bases from V and 1 from J, leaving 8 bases between them. The CDR3 reads CASSLGGMSNQPQHF. For the CDR3, the DNA is TGCGCCAGCAGCTTGGGGGGGATGAGCAATCAGCCCCAGCATTTT.

The J gene is TRBJ2-2, the V gene TRBV7-9; D may be TRBD1 (6 bases). The germline V gene has CDR1 SEHNR and CDR2 FQNEAQ (reference sequence). The length of the CDR3 is 14 residues. V was clipped by 11 bases and J by 1 base, with 14 bases between them. Written as DNA, the CDR3 is TGTGCCGGCCCCCCGACAGGGAACACCGGGGAGCTGTTTTTT. This translates into CAGPPTGNTGELFF.

The rearrangement links TRBV6-5 to TRBJ2-5; D possibly corresponds to TRBD1 (5 bases). Per germline, CDR1 MNHEY and CDR2 SVGAGI. The CDR3 consists of 12 residues. V was cut by 5 bases and J by 3 bases, with 7 bases left in between. CDR3 bases: TGTGCCAGCAGTGGGGCCGAAGAGACCCAGTACTTC. Translating it yields CASSGAEETQYF.

This chain joins TRBV5-1 and TRBJ1-2; possible D gene TRBD1, 5 bases. Trimming took off 6 bases at V and 8 bases at J, with 20 bases between the two ends. This CDR3 region has 14 residues. Germline CDR1 and CDR2: SGHRS and YFSETQ. The CDR3 region is CASNPDGHFGGYTF. CDR3 DNA sequence: TGCGCCAGCAACCCGGATGGACATTTCGGCGGCTACACCTTC.